The rows below give T cell receptor beta chains drawn from one sample of a study of blood T cell repertoires in COVID-19. Sequencing used immunoSEQ multiplex PCR; TCRdb keeps in-frame clones, though not all of them. The table records about 120,000 clones, approximately 87% of them present only once. Sequencing was carried out using peripheral blood. The receptors derive from a man between 65 and 80 years old who had recovered from COVID-19. The CDR3 runs from the conserved cysteine through the conserved F or W. A D gene is named only where the DNA matches it firmly. Not every row has a clone size; where given, it reads once, few, many or a size class.

D gene: TRBD1
CDR3 length: 15
J gene: TRBJ1-2
V gene: TRBV27
clone size: once
CDR3 protein: CASSSLTGWDYGYTF
CDR3 DNA: TGTGCCAGCAGTTCCCTGACAGGGTGGGACTATGGCTACACCTTC

D gene: NA
CDR3 length: 16
J gene: TRBJ2-6
V gene: TRBV10-3
clone size: NA
CDR3 protein: CAISGTANSGANVLTF
CDR3 DNA: TGTGCCATCAGTGGGACAGCGAATTCTGGGGCCAACGTCCTGACTTTC

D gene: NA
CDR3 length: 15
J gene: TRBJ2-1
V gene: TRBV5-1
clone size: once
CDR3 protein: CASSFGAVSGEGQFF
CDR3 DNA: TGCGCCAGCAGCTTTGGAGCGGTCAGCGGCGAGGGGCAGTTCTTC

D gene: TRBD1
CDR3 length: 14
J gene: TRBJ1-6
V gene: TRBV2
clone size: NA
CDR3 protein: CASKPGQYNSPLHF
CDR3 DNA: TGTGCCAGCAAGCCGGGACAGTATAATTCACCCCTCCACTTT

D gene: NA
CDR3 length: 15
J gene: TRBJ1-6
V gene: TRBV9
clone size: few
CDR3 protein: CASSVGGSYNSPLHF
CDR3 DNA: TGTGCCAGCAGCGTAGGCGGCTCCTATAATTCACCCCTCCACTTT

D gene: NA
CDR3 length: 15
J gene: TRBJ1-5
V gene: TRBV7-2
clone size: NA
CDR3 protein: CASSLSGGPNQPQHF
CDR3 DNA: TGTGCCAGCAGCTTATCAGGAGGGCCCAATCAGCCCCAGCATTTT

D gene: TRBD2
CDR3 length: 15
J gene: TRBJ2-2
V gene: TRBV27
clone size: NA
CDR3 protein: CASSGGTSYTGELFF
CDR3 DNA: TGTGCCAGCAGTGGCGGGACTAGCTACACCGGGGAGCTGTTTTTT

D gene: NA
CDR3 length: 16
J gene: TRBJ2-3
V gene: TRBV24-1
clone size: once
CDR3 protein: CATSDPRGGATDTQYF
CDR3 DNA: TGTGCCACCAGTGATCCCCGAGGAGGAGCGACGGATACGCAGTATTTT

D gene: TRBD1
CDR3 length: 14
J gene: TRBJ1-2
V gene: TRBV7-2
clone size: NA
CDR3 protein: CASSSETGGYGYTF
CDR3 DNA: TGTGCCAGCAGCTCCGAGACAGGGGGCTATGGCTACACCTTC

D gene: NA
CDR3 length: 16
J gene: TRBJ2-3
V gene: TRBV5-1
clone size: NA
CDR3 protein: CASSLGPRGSPDTQYF
CDR3 DNA: TGCGCCAGCAGCTTGGGACCACGGGGATCCCCAGATACGCAGTATTTT

D gene: NA
CDR3 length: 15
J gene: TRBJ2-7
V gene: TRBV5-4
clone size: NA
CDR3 protein: CASSLDQALTYEQYF
CDR3 DNA: TGTGCCAGCAGCTTGGACCAGGCCCTCACCTACGAGCAGTACTTC

D gene: TRBD2
CDR3 length: 14
J gene: TRBJ2-3
V gene: TRBV13
clone size: NA
CDR3 protein: CASRFSGLTDTQYF
CDR3 DNA: TGTGCCAGCAGGTTTAGCGGGTTAACAGATACGCAGTATTTT

D gene: TRBD1
CDR3 length: 17
J gene: TRBJ1-4
V gene: TRBV28
clone size: NA
CDR3 protein: CASSLQGTGATNEKLFF
CDR3 DNA: TGTGCCAGCAGTTTGCAGGGGACAGGGGCAACTAATGAAAAACTGTTTTTT

D gene: NA
CDR3 length: 15
J gene: TRBJ2-5
V gene: TRBV28
clone size: NA
CDR3 protein: CASSLPQGSQETQYF
CDR3 DNA: TGTGCCAGCAGTTTACCCCAGGGAAGCCAAGAGACCCAGTACTTC

D gene: TRBD2
CDR3 length: 14
J gene: TRBJ2-7
V gene: TRBV28
clone size: few
CDR3 protein: CASSFSGTKYEQYF
CDR3 DNA: TGTGCCAGCAGTTTTTCCGGGACTAAATACGAGCAGTACTTC

D gene: NA
CDR3 length: 13
J gene: TRBJ2-3
V gene: TRBV6-5
clone size: few
CDR3 protein: CASKHRELDTQYF
CDR3 DNA: TGTGCCAGCAAGCACAGGGAGTTGGATACGCAGTATTTT

D gene: NA
CDR3 length: 15
J gene: TRBJ1-5
V gene: TRBV15
clone size: NA
CDR3 protein: CATSRDPTGDQPQHF
CDR3 DNA: TGTGCCACCAGCAGGGATCCGACGGGGGATCAGCCCCAGCATTTT

D gene: TRBD2
CDR3 length: 14
J gene: TRBJ2-1
V gene: TRBV28
clone size: medium-sized
CDR3 protein: CASRSSGGGDEQFF
CDR3 DNA: TGTGCCAGCAGATCGTCGGGGGGGGGCGATGAGCAGTTCTTC

D gene: TRBD1
CDR3 length: 15
J gene: TRBJ2-3
V gene: TRBV5-8
clone size: NA
CDR3 protein: CASSLSRGLADTQYF
CDR3 DNA: TGTGCCAGCAGCTTGTCCAGGGGGCTTGCAGATACGCAGTATTTT

D gene: NA
CDR3 length: 12
J gene: TRBJ1-2
V gene: TRBV6-5
clone size: NA
CDR3 protein: CALLYPNYGYTF
CDR3 DNA: TGTGCCCTTCTATATCCTAACTATGGCTACACCTTC

D gene: NA
CDR3 length: 11
J gene: TRBJ2-2
V gene: TRBV6-5
clone size: NA
CDR3 protein: CASSHTGELFF
CDR3 DNA: TGTGCCAGCAGCCATACCGGGGAGCTGTTTTTT

D gene: TRBD2
CDR3 length: 15
J gene: TRBJ2-5
V gene: TRBV9
clone size: NA
CDR3 protein: CASSVGGGDAETQYF
CDR3 DNA: TGTGCCAGCAGCGTCGGCGGGGGGGACGCGGAGACCCAGTACTTC

D gene: TRBD2
CDR3 length: 14
J gene: TRBJ2-3
V gene: TRBV18
clone size: NA
CDR3 protein: CASSPSGNTDTQYF
CDR3 DNA: TGTGCCAGCTCACCCAGCGGGAACACAGATACGCAGTATTTT